These 29 T cell receptor beta chains originate from one sample sequenced in a study of blood T cell repertoires in COVID-19. Assay used: immunoSEQ multiplex PCR; TCRdb lists only in-frame clones, some missing. The sample lists approximately 300,000 clones; about 92% were seen once. Sequences were obtained from PBMCs or T cells enriched from blood (not recorded which). All receptors come from a man aged 60 to 75 who had recovered from COVID-19.

V usage is TRBV7-2 and J usage is TRBJ1-2, with D possibly matching TRBD1 (6 bases). Trimming left V 3 bases short and J 7 bases short, with 15 bases between. Germline CDR1 and CDR2: SGHTA and FQGNSA. The CDR3 loop spans 14 amino acids. The CDR3 DNA sequence: TGTGCCAGCAGCTTGGAGGGGGGGCGAAGTGGCTACACCTTC. It yields the protein CASSLEGGRSGYTF.

This clone appeared a few times. The V gene is TRBV18, the J gene TRBJ1-1; 11 nucleotides align to TRBD1. The germline V gene has CDR1 KGHSH and CDR2 LQKENI. CDR3 length equals 16 residues. Germline trimming cut 3 bases from V and 4 bases from J; bases unmatched to any gene: 7. CDR3 amino acids: CASSPPGTGGLTEAFF. The CDR3 nucleotides read TGTGCCAGCTCACCTCCGGGGACAGGGGGGCTCACTGAAGCTTTCTTT.

V gene TRBV2 combines with J gene TRBJ2-2; 9 bases fit TRBD2. The CDR3 extends over 14 amino acids. Germline V gives CDR1 SNHLY, CDR2 FYNNEI. J was trimmed by 6 bases and V by 8 bases; bases with no gene match: 7. Written as DNA, the CDR3 is TGTGCCAGCGGGCTAGCGGGAAAGTCCGGGGAGCTGTTTTTT. This gives the protein CASGLAGKSGELFF.

This clone showed up just a few times. For the CDR3, the DNA is TGCGCCAGCAGTCAAACCCCCGCGGTCCCCGGAGGAGGTGAGCAGTTCTTC. It codes for CASSQTPAVPGGGEQFF. The chain uses TRBV23-1 and TRBJ2-1; TRBD2 might be the D (5 bases). TRBV23-1 is sorted into the ORF group, with uncertain function. The CDR3 is 17 amino acids. The V and J ends lost 2 bases and 9 bases respectively, with 23 bases between them.

CDR3 loop: CASSHRGRQFYGYTF. CDR3 coding DNA: TGTGCCAGCAGCCACAGGGGTCGGCAGTTCTATGGCTACACCTTC. V is TRBV7-9 and J is TRBJ1-2; 7 nucleotides align to TRBD1. CDR3 length: 15 residues. The ends lost 5 bases at V and 4 bases at J; junction bases unmatched: 10. Germline V CDR1 and CDR2: SEHNR, FQNEAQ (reference sequence).

This rearrangement joins TRBV7-9 to TRBJ2-7; tentatively, D is TRBD1 (6 bases). Trimming removed 6 bases from V and 2 bases from J, with 11 bases in between. This CDR3 contains 13 residues. Germline V gene data show CDR1 as SEHNR and CDR2 as FQNEAQ (reference sequence). CDR3 sequence: CASSHDRPYEQYF. The DNA for the CDR3 is TGTGCCAGCAGTCACGACAGGCCCTACGAGCAGTACTTC.

This chain connects TRBV10-3 to TRBJ1-5, with a tentative D call TRBD1 (6 bases). CDR3 length: 13 amino acids. CDR1 ENHRY and CDR2 SYGVKD come from the germline V gene. V lost 5 bases and J lost 4, with 9 bases in between. CDR3 coding DNA: TGTGCCATCAGTACGGGACATAATCAGCCCCAGCATTTT. It specifies CAISTGHNQPQHF.

The V call is TRBV11-2, the J call TRBJ2-5; D uncertain. CDR3 length: 12 residues. The germline gives CDR1 SGHAT, CDR2 FQNNGV. V lost 1 base to trimming and J lost 4 bases, with 4 bases between them. In DNA form, the CDR3 reads TGTGCCAGCAGCTTAGCCAGAGAGACCCAGTACTTC. It codes for CASSLARETQYF.

This chain joins TRBV5-4 and TRBJ2-7; 9 bases align to TRBD2. Germline V gives CDR1 SGHNT, CDR2 YYREEE (reference sequence). This CDR3 spans 15 amino acids. V dropped 2 bases and J dropped 1; count of bases not matched to a gene: 4. CDR3 sequence (DNA): TGTGCCAGCAGCTTCTCCAGCGGGGGGTCCTACGAGCAGTACTTC. Its translation: CASSFSSGGSYEQYF.

The chain links TRBV2 to TRBJ2-1; TRBD2 matches 12 bases. The CDR3 consists of 15 residues. Germline CDR1 SNHLY, CDR2 FYNNEI. The trim removed 7 bases at V and 12 bases at J, leaving 13 bases unmatched. The CDR3 here is CASTPGRTSGIRQFF. The CDR3 DNA is TGTGCCAGCACCCCCGGACGGACTAGCGGGATTAGGCAGTTCTTC.

The chain recombines TRBV9 with TRBJ2-2, with 7 nucleotides matching TRBD2. Germline lookup yields CDR1 SGDLS and CDR2 YYNGEE. V shed 7 bases, J shed 1 base, and the junction held 1 base outside the gene matches. CDR3 length: 13 residues. CDR3 sequence: CASGGENTGELFF. The DNA for the CDR3 is TGTGCCAGCGGGGGGGAGAACACCGGGGAGCTGTTTTTT.

The chain employs TRBV9 and TRBJ1-2; the match to TRBD1 covers 9 bases. The CDR3 contains 16 residues. Germline loops: CDR1 SGDLS, CDR2 YYNGEE. The V and J ends lost 3 bases and 0 bases, in that order; junction bases with no gene match: 6. CDR3 region: CASSAQGQGANYGYTF. The CDR3 coding sequence is TGTGCCAGCAGCGCCCAGGGACAGGGCGCTAACTATGGCTACACCTTC.

The rearrangement links TRBV4-1 to TRBJ2-1; 8 bases align to TRBD2. From germline, CDR1 is MGHRA and CDR2 YSYEKL. The CDR3 has 14 residues. V lost 4 bases to trimming and J lost 5 bases; unmatched junction nucleotides: 4. This CDR3 is CASSPPGGDNEQFF. The CDR3 bases are TGCGCCAGCAGCCCCCCGGGAGGGGACAATGAGCAGTTCTTC.

V usage is TRBV9 and J usage is TRBJ2-1; D perhaps matches TRBD1 (8 bases). The germline CDR1 and CDR2 sequences are SGDLS and YYNGEE. V was pared by 0 bases and J by 1 base, with 17 bases between. The CDR3 has 18 amino acids. DNA for the CDR3: TGTGCCAGCAGCGTAGAGGGAGGGACAGGTGGGTCCTACAATGAGCAGTTCTTC. It yields the protein CASSVEGGTGGSYNEQFF.

The CDR3 coding sequence is TGTGCCATCAGTGACAGGGACGAGCAGTACTTC. This gives the protein CAISDRDEQYF. The chain has TRBV10-3 and TRBJ2-7; D is possibly TRBD1 (5 bases). The CDR3 consists of 11 residues. Germline V gene sequence: CDR1 ENHRY, CDR2 SYGVKD. Trimming took off 3 bases at V and 5 bases at J, with 5 bases between the two ends.

V and J are TRBV10-1 and TRBJ2-2; D uncertain. The CDR3 extends over 13 amino acids. V was cut by 6 bases and J by 6 bases, with 11 bases left in between. Germline-derived CDR1 and CDR2 are WNHNN and SYGVQD (reference sequence). The CDR3 DNA is TGCGCCAGCAGGCCTGCGAGCGCCGGGGAGCTGTTTTTT. Amino acid sequence: CASRPASAGELFF.

The rearrangement uses TRBV27 and TRBJ2-7; 11 bases match TRBD2. The CDR3 loop spans 15 amino acids. Germline V CDR1 and CDR2: MNHEY, SMNVEV (reference sequence). V dropped 5 bases and J dropped 2; count of bases not matched to a gene: 5. The CDR3 is CASSPIAGGTYEQYF. The CDR3 DNA is TGTGCCAGCAGTCCAATAGCGGGAGGGACCTACGAGCAGTACTTC.

The chain has TRBV5-3 and TRBJ2-1; TRBD2 might be the D (7 bases). TRBV5-3 is marked as an open reading frame, function uncertain. V was trimmed by 4 bases and J by 6 bases, leaving 14 bases between them. The CDR3 contains 14 residues. CDR3 residues: CARSPGGLSNEQFF. For the CDR3, the DNA is TGTGCCAGAAGCCCGGGGGGCCTGTCCAATGAGCAGTTCTTC.

The chain employs TRBV18 and TRBJ1-1; a weak D match, TRBD1 (5 bases). This CDR3 spans 13 amino acids. Germline V gene data show CDR1 as KGHSH and CDR2 as LQKENI. Trimming removed 4 bases at V and 3 bases at J, with 9 bases between. CDR3 amino acids: CASSLSGDTEAFF. The CDR3 region has the DNA TGTGCCAGCTCACTATCGGGGGACACTGAAGCTTTCTTT.

V usage is TRBV5-1 and J usage is TRBJ2-1, with D possibly matching TRBD2 (5 bases). CDR1 and CDR2 from the germline V gene are SGHRS and YFSETQ. This CDR3 contains 14 residues. V was cut by 1 base and J by 7 bases, with 12 bases left in between. The CDR3 DNA follows: TGCGCCAGCAGCTTGTTTGGTCGCGGGAATGAGCAGTTCTTC. As protein: CASSLFGRGNEQFF.

This clone occurred once. The CDR3 region is CATRPGGGYEKLFF. CDR3 coding DNA: TGTGCCACCAGGCCAGGGGGCGGGTATGAAAAACTGTTTTTT. This rearrangement joins TRBV15 to TRBJ1-4; 8 bases are a match to TRBD1. The CDR3 has 14 amino acids. V gave up 6 bases and J gave up 6 bases; unmatched junction bases: 6. The germline V gene encodes CDR1 LNHNV and CDR2 YYDKDF (reference sequence).

The chain carries TRBV2 and TRBJ1-1; 7 bases are a match to TRBD1. V lost 0 bases and J lost 10; bases outside the gene matches: 5. The germline gives CDR1 SNHLY, CDR2 FYNNEI. The CDR3 is made up of 13 amino acids. CDR3 sequence (DNA): TGTGCCAGCAGTGAAGCAAGACAGGGTGCAGCTTTCTTT. This encodes CASSEARQGAAFF.

The chain uses TRBV25-1 and TRBJ1-4; 10 bases align to TRBD1. CDR1 and CDR2 from the germline V gene are MGHDK and SYGVNS. This CDR3 spans 14 amino acids. Losses at the gene ends were 3 bases for V and 10 bases for J; bases not matched to a gene: 5. The CDR3 coding sequence is TGTGCCAGCAGTGACGACAGGGGGCTTGGAAAACTGTTTTTT. As protein: CASSDDRGLGKLFF.

This chain connects TRBV11-3 to TRBJ1-3; possibly TRBD1 for D (5 bases). Trimming pared 3 bases from V and 0 bases from J, leaving 15 bases between. Germline V gene data show CDR1 as SGHNT and CDR2 as YENEEA. CDR3 size: 17 residues. This CDR3 reads CASSLGLGGSSGNTIYF. Here the CDR3 DNA reads TGTGCCAGCAGCTTGGGACTGGGCGGTAGCTCTGGAAACACCATATATTTT.

The rearrangement joins TRBV6-1 to TRBJ1-3; no clear D. With 3 bases removed from V and 2 bases from J, the gap between germline ends came to 11 bases. The CDR3 sequence is 15 residues long. The germline V gene has CDR1 MNHNS and CDR2 SASEGT. The CDR3, as DNA: TGTGCCAGCAGTGAGAACAGAGACCCTGGAAACACCATATATTTT. It yields the protein CASSENRDPGNTIYF.

The V gene is TRBV27, the J gene TRBJ1-3, with D uncertain. Germline loops: CDR1 MNHEY, CDR2 SMNVEV (reference sequence). Trimming pared 5 bases from V and 4 bases from J, leaving 12 bases between. The CDR3 is made up of 14 amino acids. CDR3 loop: CASSPRVGGNTIYF. The DNA for the CDR3 is TGTGCCAGCAGTCCGCGGGTGGGCGGAAACACCATATATTTT.

This clone was picked up one time. This CDR3 is CASSQREGRVTETQYF. In DNA form, the CDR3 reads TGTGCCAGCAGCCAAAGGGAGGGGCGGGTTACTGAGACCCAGTACTTC. The chain has TRBV3-1 (or the pseudogene TRBV3-2) and TRBJ2-5; TRBD2 agrees at 7 bases. V lost 2 bases and J lost 5; bases outside the gene matches: 11. This CDR3 has 16 residues. Germline V gene data show CDR1 as LGHDT and CDR2 as YNNKEL (reference sequence).

This rearrangement joins TRBV6-2 or TRBV6-3 to TRBJ2-5; D is possibly TRBD1 (5 bases). Germline assignment: CDR1 MNHEY and CDR2 SVGEGT. This CDR3 is 15 amino acids long. V lost 0 bases and J 5 bases, leaving 13 bases between the germline ends. In DNA form, the CDR3 reads TGTGCCAGCAGTTACTCGAACAGCAGGGCGGAGACCCAGTACTTC. Translating it yields CASSYSNSRAETQYF.

The chain has TRBV5-1 and TRBJ1-4; perhaps TRBD1 as D (6 bases). Germline V lookup: CDR1 SGHRS, CDR2 YFSETQ. The CDR3 has 15 amino acids. V dropped 0 bases and J dropped 5 bases, with 11 bases sitting between them. CDR3 coding DNA: TGCGCCAGCAGCTTGGCAACAGGACAGAATGAAAAACTGTTTTTT. Protein sequence: CASSLATGQNEKLFF.